Listed here are 19 T cell receptor beta chains from one sample, sequenced in a study of T cell responses to AZD1222 COVID-19 vaccine. Here immunoSEQ multiplex PCR was the method, and the copy in TCRdb shows in-frame clones only, minus some. The sample lists fewer than 150,000 clones, 85% to 95% seen once, with approximately 6.8% in the top ten. Sample: peripheral blood, taken 28 days after the second AZD1222 dose. All receptors derive from an adult who received the AZD1222 COVID-19 vaccine.

The V call is TRBV5-4, the J call TRBJ1-6; weak D call: TRBD1 (5 bases). This CDR3 has 19 amino acids. The V gene lost 0 bases and the J gene lost 6 bases, with 22 bases spanning the gap. CDR1 SGHNT and CDR2 YYREEE come from the germline V gene (reference sequence). Here the CDR3 reads CASSLVRAPYTRFNSPLHF. CDR3 nucleotides: TGTGCCAGCAGCTTGGTCAGGGCCCCTTATACTCGCTTTAATTCACCCCTCCACTTT.

For this clone: Sequence at one end of the junction differs from germline and may be a read error. The chain recombines TRBV7-9 with TRBJ1-5; 8 bases map to TRBD1. The germline gives CDR1 SEHNR, CDR2 FQNEAQ (reference sequence). This CDR3 contains 16 residues. The CDR3: CASSIAGGPSNQPQHF. The CDR3 DNA reads TGTGCCAGCAGCATAGCAGGGGGCCCTAGCAATCAGCCCCAGCATTTT.

The chain has TRBV7-2 and TRBJ2-3; 15 positions match TRBD2. After removal of 4 bases from V and 5 bases from J, the junction contained 1 base not matched to a gene. Germline V gene sequence: CDR1 SGHTA, CDR2 FQGNSA. The CDR3 loop spans 15 amino acids. In nucleotides, the CDR3 is TGTGCCAGCAGCTGGACTAGCGGGGGGGTAGATACGCAGTATTTT. Residues: CASSWTSGGVDTQYF.

J is TRBJ1-5 and V is TRBV19; TRBD1 matches 9 bases. The V segment lost 8 bases and the J segment 12 bases; nucleotides outside the gene matches: 11. Germline V CDR1 and CDR2: LNHDA, SQIVND (reference sequence). The CDR3 is 13 amino acids. CDR3: CASFDRGAVSQHF. CDR3 bases: TGTGCCAGTTTTGACAGGGGGGCCGTGAGCCAGCATTTT.

The CDR3, as DNA: TGTGCCAGCAGCCCCCCGACAGGCTATTATGGCTACACCTTC. It is translated as CASSPPTGYYGYTF. The chain links TRBV7-6 to TRBJ1-2, with a tentative D call TRBD1 (6 bases). V lost 5 bases to trimming and J lost 5 bases, with 15 bases between them. The CDR3 spans 14 residues. The germline CDR1 and CDR2 sequences are SGHVS and FNYEAQ.

The chain is built from TRBV4-2 and TRBJ2-5, with TRBD2 matching 7 bases. The V and J ends lost 4 bases and 6 bases, in that order; junction bases with no gene match: 14. In germline, CDR1 is LGHNA, CDR2 YNFKEQ. This CDR3 comprises 16 residues. The CDR3 here is CASSPFGTIGGQTQYF. Written as DNA, the CDR3 is TGTGCCAGCAGCCCCTTCGGGACTATAGGAGGCCAGACCCAGTACTTC.

V usage is TRBV6-1 and J usage is TRBJ2-6; D is possibly TRBD1 (5 bases). Trimming removed 2 bases at V and 2 bases at J, with 7 bases between. The CDR3 has 15 residues. From germline, CDR1 is MNHNS and CDR2 SASEGT. This chain's CDR3 is CASSEQGAGANVLTF. The CDR3 DNA reads TGTGCCAGCAGTGAACAAGGGGCTGGGGCCAACGTCCTGACTTTC.

The rearrangement links TRBV4-2 to TRBJ2-2, with a possible D match to TRBD2 (5 bases). V was shortened by 1 base and J by 4 bases, with 13 bases between the two germline ends. This CDR3 region has 16 residues. Germline CDR1 is LGHNA and CDR2 is YNFKEQ. CDR3 nucleotides: TGTGCCAGCAGCCAAGTGTCGGGGTGGGGCACCGGGGAGCTGTTTTTT. Translated, it gives CASSQVSGWGTGELFF.

This clone was seen a handful of times. V and J are TRBV5-1 and TRBJ1-1; unclear D gene. V shed 2 bases and J shed 8 bases, with 19 bases lying between them. CDR1 is SGHRS and CDR2 is YFSETQ in the germline V gene. The CDR3 loop spans 15 amino acids. CDR3 bases: TGCGCCAGCAGCTTTCTTTTCGGGTCTAATTGGGAAGCTTTCTTT. This sequence encodes CASSFLFGSNWEAFF.

In this sample, this clone turned up once. The chain employs TRBV7-2 and TRBJ2-3; tentatively, D is TRBD2 (7 bases). Looked up from germline, CDR1 is SGHTA and CDR2 is FQGNSA. The V end lost 2 bases, the J end lost 6 bases, and 15 bases lay between the germline ends. CDR3 length: 15 amino acids. In DNA form, the CDR3 reads TGTGCCAGCAGCTTACAGGGGCCCGGGGGGGATACGCAGTATTTT. The encoded protein is CASSLQGPGGDTQYF.

The chain employs TRBV18 and TRBJ1-1; D call uncertain. Per germline, CDR1 KGHSH and CDR2 LQKENI. V was cut by 4 bases and J by 1 base, with 7 bases left in between. This CDR3 spans 13 amino acids. The CDR3 DNA reads as TGTGCCAGCTCACTGGCGGGGAACACTGAAGCTTTCTTT. Translating it yields CASSLAGNTEAFF.

The V and J genes are TRBV7-9 and TRBJ2-5; weak D call: TRBD1 (6 bases). The CDR3 is 15 residues long. The ends were cut back, 5 bases at V and 4 bases at J, with 17 bases in the middle. Germline assignment: CDR1 SEHNR and CDR2 FQNEAQ (reference sequence). CDR3 in DNA: TGTGCCAGCAGCCTTCAAGGACAGTTTAGAGAGACCCAGTACTTC. Its protein is CASSLQGQFRETQYF.

V usage is TRBV6-5 and J usage is TRBJ1-1, with D possibly being TRBD1 (5 bases). The V gene's germline CDR1 is MNHEY and CDR2 SVGAGI. The CDR3 is made up of 14 amino acids. V was clipped by 0 bases and J by 11 bases, with 16 bases between them. CDR3 residues: CASSYSKIRGWAFF. CDR3 nucleotides: TGTGCCAGCAGTTACTCGAAGATTCGGGGGTGGGCTTTCTTT.

The J gene is TRBJ1-2, the V gene TRBV18, with 9 bases fitting TRBD1. J was trimmed by 7 bases and V by 6 bases; bases with no gene match: 0. Germline CDR1 and CDR2: KGHSH and LQKENI. The CDR3 has 11 amino acids. Written as DNA, the CDR3 is TGTGCCAGCTCGACAGGGGGTGGCTACACCTTC. Its protein is CASSTGGGYTF.

The V call is TRBV20-1, the J call TRBJ2-2; maybe TRBD1 (5 bases). CDR1 and CDR2 (germline): DFQATT, SNEGSKA (reference sequence). The V and J ends lost 3 bases and 4 bases respectively, with 18 bases between them. This CDR3 is 16 amino acids long. As DNA, the CDR3 is TGCAGTGCTAGTTCGGAACAGGTCTTCGGCACCGGGGAGCTGTTTTTT. It encodes CSASSEQVFGTGELFF.

The V and J genes are TRBV18 and TRBJ2-7; 8 positions match TRBD1. J gave up 6 bases and V 3 bases, and 7 bases lay outside the gene matches. The CDR3 has 14 residues. Germline loops: CDR1 KGHSH, CDR2 LQKENI. Written as DNA, the CDR3 is TGTGCCAGCTCACCCCCGATGACAGGGGCCGAGCAGTACTTC. Amino acids: CASSPPMTGAEQYF.

V gene TRBV12-3 or TRBV12-4 combines with J gene TRBJ2-7; no definite D call. The germline V and J ends were trimmed by 5 bases and 3 bases, with 11 bases remaining between them. The length of the CDR3 is 13 residues. Here the CDR3 reads CASSPRVGYEQYF. In DNA form, the CDR3 reads TGTGCCAGCAGTCCTAGGGTGGGCTACGAGCAGTACTTC.

The chain joins TRBV10-3 to TRBJ2-1; 10 bases are a match to TRBD2. Germline V gene data show CDR1 as ENHRY and CDR2 as SYGVKD. With V trimmed by 6 bases and J by 5 bases, 4 bases remained unmatched. The CDR3 loop spans 14 amino acids. The CDR3 region is CAIRGTSADNEQFF. The DNA of the CDR3 is TGTGCCATCAGGGGGACTAGCGCCGACAATGAGCAGTTCTTC.

The chain recombines TRBV5-1 with TRBJ1-3, with TRBD1 identical over 8 bases. V dropped 2 bases and J dropped 6; count of bases not matched to a gene: 4. This CDR3 region has 14 residues. Looked up from germline, CDR1 is SGHRS and CDR2 is YFSETQ. The CDR3 loop reads CASSFGQGANTIYF. CDR3 in DNA: TGCGCCAGCAGCTTCGGACAGGGTGCAAACACCATATATTTT.